These T cell receptor beta chains were read from a single sample in a study of glioma-infiltrating T cells. TCRdb re-analysed the multiplex PCR reads in MiXCR, keeping a single row per CDR3 protein. The data hold around 43,000 distinct CDR3 sequences, with 20% to 25% observed a single time. Sequenced sample: glioma tissue, nonneoplastic brain tissue, or PBMCs (not recorded which). These receptors all stem from a human donor with low-grade glioma or glioblastoma, undergoing nonglioma brain surgery, or in good health (not recorded which). The CDR3 runs from the conserved cysteine through the conserved F or W. The D gene is left open where the match is weak. Clone size appears in some rows only: once, few, many, or a class for an expanded clone.

CDR3aa: CASRASSGNTIYF
CDR3nt: TGTGCCAGCAGAGCCAGCTCTGGAAACACCATATATTTT
abundance: many
v_gene: TRBV2
j_gene: TRBJ1-3
d_gene: -

CDR3aa: CASSPGLAGGYEQYF
CDR3nt: TGTGCCAGCAGCCCTGGACTAGCGGGGGGGTACGAGCAGTACTTC
abundance: many
v_gene: TRBV27
j_gene: TRBJ2-7
d_gene: TRBD2

CDR3aa: CASSQRGQETQYF
CDR3nt: TGTGCCAGCAGCCAAAGGGGACAAGAGACCCAGTACTTC
abundance: many
v_gene: TRBV3-1
j_gene: TRBJ2-5
d_gene: -

CDR3aa: CASTPSRAGGLDTQYF
CDR3nt: TGTGCCAGCACCCCTTCAAGGGCGGGGGGCCTAGATACGCAGTATTTT
abundance: few
v_gene: TRBV5-6
j_gene: TRBJ2-3
d_gene: TRBD2

CDR3aa: CASSQVLDGGLDYEQYF
CDR3nt: TGCGCCAGCAGCCAAGTCCTCGATGGGGGACTAGACTACGAGCAGTACTTC
abundance: many
v_gene: TRBV4-3
j_gene: TRBJ2-7
d_gene: TRBD2

CDR3aa: CASSLRALGLLTEAFF
CDR3nt: TGTGCCAGCAGCTTAAGGGCCCTGGGGCTCCTCACTGAAGCTTTCTTT
abundance: many
v_gene: TRBV7-2
j_gene: TRBJ1-1
d_gene: -

CDR3aa: CASSLGATNEKLFF
CDR3nt: TGCGCCAGCAGCTTAGGAGCAACTAATGAAAAACTGTTTTTT
abundance: few
v_gene: TRBV5-1
j_gene: TRBJ1-4
d_gene: -

CDR3aa: CSAIGPGGTDTQYF
CDR3nt: TGCAGTGCTATAGGTCCGGGAGGGACAGATACGCAGTATTTT
abundance: -
v_gene: TRBV20-1
j_gene: TRBJ2-3
d_gene: TRBD2

CDR3aa: CAWSEPGRMSGANVLTF
CDR3nt: TGTGCCTGGAGTGAACCAGGGAGAATGTCTGGGGCCAACGTCCTGACTTTC
abundance: -
v_gene: TRBV30
j_gene: TRBJ2-6
d_gene: -

CDR3aa: CASSVDHQGGETQYF
CDR3nt: TGTGCCAGCAGCGTAGATCACCAGGGAGGGGAGACCCAGTACTTC
abundance: many
v_gene: TRBV9
j_gene: TRBJ2-5
d_gene: TRBD2